This T cell receptor (beta chain) was recorded in a study of T cell repertoires in cytomegalovirus infection (dated by TCRdb to about 2019). In the study overall: Peptide stimulations targeted recently identified HLA-C-restricted CMV epitopes, whose presentation resists viral immunomodulation, together with well-studied HLA-B-restricted epitopes. Because public TCR beta signatures pointed to carriage of CMV infection together with the matching HLA type, the HLA type of each donor mattered for the analysis.

Sequencing relied on an Illumina HiSeq 1500. TCRdb's own reprocessing of the public reads used fastp at Q25 and MiXCR and kept productive beta chains. Each CDR3 protein appears once, grouped with its most common genes and DNA. The sample profile shows 800,000 to 950,000 distinct CDR3 sequences; around a third of them were found once. Around 12% of the sample is in the top ten clones. The germline V gene encodes CDR1 MNHEY and CDR2 SVGAGI. V drops 2 bases and J drops 9 bases, leaving 20 bases in between. The CDR3 covers 17 residues, taking in both the cysteine and the phenylalanine. Here the CDR3 DNA is all that survives: 51 bases in frame from base 1. Findings and caveats that apply to the study as a whole: The ex vivo response was dominated by HLA-C-restricted CMV-specific TCR beta clonotypes, which also provided the single most frequent clonotype in two of eight donors. Cumulative frequency of public TCR beta family members discriminated carriers of CMV infection plus the relevant HLA type in this cohort and an independent approximately 360-donor cohort.

The treatment or condition label on this specimen signifies: in vitro stimulation with specific CMV peptide epitopes to enrich CMV-specific T cells. Regarding this clonotype: Its cognate antigen has yet to be identified. The record has no base qualities; no much larger clone is one base away.

This receptor was identified in a human donor in good health (CMV status not recorded). Some clones in this sample may be carry-over from other donors' samples. Specimen: cultured CD8+ T cells from PBMCs, collected from culture after CMV antigen stimulation. The chain employs TRBV6-5 and TRBJ1-6; TRBD1 might be the D gene, on 6 matching bases. At the DNA level, the sequence is TGTGCCAGCAGTTACCCGGCAGGGGCAAAGGGAATTTCACCCCTCCACTTT. It is translated as CASSYPAGAKGISPLHF.